These 5 T cell receptor beta chains share one sample of origin, sequenced in a study of shared clonotypes between healthy human individuals. Profiled with immunoSEQ multiplex PCR; TCRdb holds only in-frame clones, not every one. The table has about 2.4 million clones, 85% to 95% seen once. The sequenced sample was naive CD4+ T cells sorted from blood. The subset here: CD45RA+ positively selected. The source is a man aged 18 to 30 in good health.

This sequence joins TRBV27 and TRBJ2-3; maybe TRBD1 (5 bases). Per the germline V gene, CDR1 is MNHEY and CDR2 is SMNVEV (reference sequence). The CDR3 runs to 14 residues. Trimming took off 2 bases at V and 5 bases at J, with 11 bases between the two ends. CDR3 sequence reads: CASSLERQGDTQYF. As DNA, the CDR3 is TGTGCCAGCAGTTTAGAGAGGCAGGGAGATACGCAGTATTTT.

This clone has just a few counts. The chain is built from TRBV9 and TRBJ1-5, with D maybe TRBD1 (5 bases). The CDR3 loop spans 15 amino acids. Germline V CDR1 and CDR2: SGDLS, YYNGEE. Trimming took 2 bases from V and 3 from J, leaving 12 bases between them. CDR3 protein: CASSVDSGFNQPQHF. DNA of the CDR3: TGTGCCAGCAGCGTCGACAGTGGATTCAATCAGCCCCAGCATTTT.

The chain is built from TRBV7-2 and TRBJ2-2, with 7 bases aligning to TRBD2. The CDR3 is made up of 16 amino acids. CDR1 is SGHTA, CDR2 FQGNSA, per germline. V gave up 0 bases and J gave up 4 bases; unmatched junction bases: 5. The CDR3 reads CASSLAGREITGELFF. The CDR3 DNA is TGTGCCAGCAGCTTAGCGGGGAGGGAAATCACCGGGGAGCTGTTTTTT.

The chain uses TRBV7-2 and TRBJ1-2; D is undetermined. The CDR3 covers 12 residues. V gave up 1 base and J gave up 5 bases, with 5 bases separating them. Per the germline V gene, CDR1 is SGHTA and CDR2 is FQGNSA. The CDR3 protein is CASSLGKYGYTF. The CDR3 DNA is TGTGCCAGCAGCTTAGGGAAATATGGCTACACCTTC.

The V call is TRBV19, the J call TRBJ2-7; perhaps TRBD1 as D (6 bases). This CDR3 spans 14 amino acids. Germline CDR1 reads LNHDA; CDR2 reads SQIVND (reference sequence). With 3 bases removed from V and 0 bases from J, the gap between germline ends came to 9 bases. CDR3 bases: TGTGCCAGTAGTATGGGGGCCCTCTCCTACGAGCAGTACTTC. Translating it yields CASSMGALSYEQYF.